The T cell receptor (beta chain) described here comes from a study of PD-L1 blockade in urothelial cancer. Study in general: After treatment start, blood was analyzed at 3 weeks (second dose) and at 6 weeks. Each blood sample yielded a median of about 130,000 T cells.

Per the germline V gene, CDR1 is SEHNR and CDR2 is FQNEAQ (reference sequence). V lost 5 bases, J lost 6 bases, and 14 bases lay in between. This CDR3 contains 13 residues. Method: immunoSEQ multiplex PCR; TCRdb's copy keeps in-frame clones and lacks some. The sample lists under 40,000 clones, approximately 80% occurring once. V usage is TRBV7-9 and J usage is TRBJ2-7, with D perhaps matching TRBD1 (5 bases). The sequencing used PBMCs, collected around atezolizumab (anti-PD-L1) treatment. The clonotype originates from an older man with urothelial cancer. This CDR3 reads CASSVTGYPEQYF. The CDR3 nucleotides read TGTGCCAGCAGCGTTACAGGTTACCCCGAGCAGTACTTC.